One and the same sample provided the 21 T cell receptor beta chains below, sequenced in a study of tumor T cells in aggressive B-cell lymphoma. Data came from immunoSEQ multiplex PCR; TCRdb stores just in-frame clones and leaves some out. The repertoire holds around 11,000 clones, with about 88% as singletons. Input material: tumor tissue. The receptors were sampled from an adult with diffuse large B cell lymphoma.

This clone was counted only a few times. CDR3 sequence reads: CASSPPLGALGTSGRAPNEQFF. The CDR3 DNA reads as TGTGCCAGCTCACCACCGTTGGGGGCCCTGGGGACTAGCGGGAGGGCCCCCAATGAGCAGTTCTTC. The chain links TRBV18 to TRBJ2-1; 16 bases map to TRBD2. Unmatched junction bases numbered 17, after V lost 0 bases and J lost 6 bases. Germline V gene lookup returns CDR1 KGHSH and CDR2 LQKENI. The CDR3 totals 22 residues.

CDR3 bases: TGTGCCAGCAGCTTAAATTCACTAGCGGGGTTTGGCACAGATACGCAGTATTTT. It is translated as CASSLNSLAGFGTDTQYF. The rearrangement links TRBV7-2 to TRBJ2-3; 10 bases fit TRBD2. CDR3 size: 18 residues. Germline assignment: CDR1 SGHTA and CDR2 FQGNSA. Trimming took 2 bases from V and 1 from J; bases not matched to a gene: 9.

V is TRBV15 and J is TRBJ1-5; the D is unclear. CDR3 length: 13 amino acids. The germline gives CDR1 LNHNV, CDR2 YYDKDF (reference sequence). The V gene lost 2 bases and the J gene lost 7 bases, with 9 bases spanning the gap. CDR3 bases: TGTGCCACCAGCAGAACCGTCGGGCAGCCCCAGCATTTT. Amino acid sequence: CATSRTVGQPQHF. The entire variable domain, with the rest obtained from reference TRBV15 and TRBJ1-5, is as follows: DAMVIQNPRYQVTQFGKPVTLSCSQTLNHNVMYWYQQKSSQAPKLLFHYYDKDFNNEADTPDNFQSRRPNTSFCFLDIRSPGLGDTAMYLCATSRTVGQPQHFGDGTRLSIL.

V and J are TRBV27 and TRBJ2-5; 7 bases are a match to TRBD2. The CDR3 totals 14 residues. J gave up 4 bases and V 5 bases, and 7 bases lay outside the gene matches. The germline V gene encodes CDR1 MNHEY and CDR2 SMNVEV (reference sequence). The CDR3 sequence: CASSRLAVRETQYF. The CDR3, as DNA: TGTGCCAGCAGTCGTCTAGCGGTTCGAGAGACCCAGTACTTC.

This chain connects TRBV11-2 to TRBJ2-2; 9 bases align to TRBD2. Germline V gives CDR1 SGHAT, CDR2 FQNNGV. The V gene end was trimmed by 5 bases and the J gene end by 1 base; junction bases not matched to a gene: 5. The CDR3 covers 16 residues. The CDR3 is CASSPSSGMNTGELFF. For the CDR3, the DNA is TGTGCCAGCAGCCCATCTAGCGGGATGAACACCGGGGAGCTGTTTTTT.

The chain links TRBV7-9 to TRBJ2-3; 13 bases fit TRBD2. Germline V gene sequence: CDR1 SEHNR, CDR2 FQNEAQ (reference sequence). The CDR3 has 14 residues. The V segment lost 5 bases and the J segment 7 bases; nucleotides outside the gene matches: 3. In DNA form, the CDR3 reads TGTGCCAGCAGCACCGGGACTAGCGGGAATACGCAGTATTTT. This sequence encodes CASSTGTSGNTQYF.

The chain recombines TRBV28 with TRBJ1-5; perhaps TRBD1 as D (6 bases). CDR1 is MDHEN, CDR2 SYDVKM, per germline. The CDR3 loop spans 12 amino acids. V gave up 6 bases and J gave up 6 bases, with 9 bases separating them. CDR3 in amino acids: CASRNRAQPQHF. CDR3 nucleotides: TGTGCCAGCAGAAACAGGGCTCAGCCCCAGCATTTT.

The CDR3 coding sequence is TGTGCCAGCAGGACGGGGAATACAGATACGCAGTATTTT. Residues: CASRTGNTDTQYF. The rearrangement links TRBV6-6 to TRBJ2-3, with D possibly being TRBD2 (5 bases). The CDR3 sequence is 13 residues long. CDR1 is MNHNY and CDR2 is SVGAGI in the germline V gene (reference sequence). Between the trimmed V and J ends, which lost 6 bases and 3 bases, there was a span of 10 bases.

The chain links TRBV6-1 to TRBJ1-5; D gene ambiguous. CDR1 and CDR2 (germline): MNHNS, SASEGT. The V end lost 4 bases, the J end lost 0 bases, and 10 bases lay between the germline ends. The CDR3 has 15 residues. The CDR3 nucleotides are TGTGCCAGCAGTGTAGAGGGAGTTAGCAATCAGCCCCAGCATTTT. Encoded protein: CASSVEGVSNQPQHF.

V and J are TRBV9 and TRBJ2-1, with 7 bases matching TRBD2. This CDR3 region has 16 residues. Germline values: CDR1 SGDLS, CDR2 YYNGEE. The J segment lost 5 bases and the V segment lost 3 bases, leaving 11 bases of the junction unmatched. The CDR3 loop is CASSATPGLWDNEQFF. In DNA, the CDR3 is TGTGCCAGCAGCGCAACGCCGGGACTATGGGACAATGAGCAGTTCTTC. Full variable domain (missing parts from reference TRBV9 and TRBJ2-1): DSGVTQTPKHLITATGQRVTLRCSPRSGDLSVYWYQQSLDQGLQFLIQYYNGEERAKGNILERFSAQQFPDLHSELNLSSLELGDSALYFCASSATPGLWDNEQFFGPGTRLTVL.

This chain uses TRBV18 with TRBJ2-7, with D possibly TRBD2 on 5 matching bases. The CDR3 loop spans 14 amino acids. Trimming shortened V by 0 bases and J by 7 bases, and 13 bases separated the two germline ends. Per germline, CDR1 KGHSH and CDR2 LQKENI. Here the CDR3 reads CASSPPGETWEQYF. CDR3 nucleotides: TGTGCCAGCTCACCACCGGGAGAGACCTGGGAGCAGTACTTC.

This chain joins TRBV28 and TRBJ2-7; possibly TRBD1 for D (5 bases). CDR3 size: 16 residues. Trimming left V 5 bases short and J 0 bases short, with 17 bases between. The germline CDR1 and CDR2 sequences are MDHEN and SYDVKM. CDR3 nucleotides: TGTGCCAGCAGTCCCCCGCCAGGGCAGGCCTCCTACGAGCAGTACTTC. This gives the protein CASSPPPGQASYEQYF.

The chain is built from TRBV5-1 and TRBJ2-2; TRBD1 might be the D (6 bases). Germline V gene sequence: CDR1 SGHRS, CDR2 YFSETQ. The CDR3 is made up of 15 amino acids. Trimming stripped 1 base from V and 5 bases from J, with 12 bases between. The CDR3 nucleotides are TGCGCCAGCAGCTTGACAGGGTCGGATACCGGGGAGCTGTTTTTT. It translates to CASSLTGSDTGELFF.

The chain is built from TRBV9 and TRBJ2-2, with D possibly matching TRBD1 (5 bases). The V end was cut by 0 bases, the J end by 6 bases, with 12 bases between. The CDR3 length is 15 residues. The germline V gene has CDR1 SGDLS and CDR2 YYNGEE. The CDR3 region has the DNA TGTGCCAGCAGCGTAGGGGGCCTTATGGCCGGGGAGCTGTTTTTT. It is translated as CASSVGGLMAGELFF.

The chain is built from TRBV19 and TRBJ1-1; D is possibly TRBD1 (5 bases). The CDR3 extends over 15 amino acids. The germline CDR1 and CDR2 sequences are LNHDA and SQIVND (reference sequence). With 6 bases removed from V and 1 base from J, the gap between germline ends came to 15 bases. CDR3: CASSKDTRPNTEAFF. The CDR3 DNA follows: TGTGCCAGTAGCAAGGACACCCGCCCGAACACTGAAGCTTTCTTT.

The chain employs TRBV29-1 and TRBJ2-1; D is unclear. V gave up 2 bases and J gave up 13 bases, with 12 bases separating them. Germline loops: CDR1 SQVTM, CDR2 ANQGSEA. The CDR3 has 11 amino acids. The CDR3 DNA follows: TGCAGCGTTGAATATTCCTCTCTCCAGTTCTTC. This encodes CSVEYSSLQFF.

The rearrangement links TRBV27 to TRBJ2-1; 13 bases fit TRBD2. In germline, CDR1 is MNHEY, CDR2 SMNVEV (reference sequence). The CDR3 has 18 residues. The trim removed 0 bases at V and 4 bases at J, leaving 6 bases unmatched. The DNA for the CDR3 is TGTGCCAGCAGTTTATCGGGGACTAGCGGGATCGGGTACAATGAGCAGTTCTTC. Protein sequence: CASSLSGTSGIGYNEQFF.

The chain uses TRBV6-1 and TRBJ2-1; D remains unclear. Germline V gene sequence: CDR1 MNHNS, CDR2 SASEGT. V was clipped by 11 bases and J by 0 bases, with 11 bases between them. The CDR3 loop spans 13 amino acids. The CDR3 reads CACLRPSYNEQFF. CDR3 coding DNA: TGTGCCTGCCTGAGGCCCTCCTACAATGAGCAGTTCTTC.

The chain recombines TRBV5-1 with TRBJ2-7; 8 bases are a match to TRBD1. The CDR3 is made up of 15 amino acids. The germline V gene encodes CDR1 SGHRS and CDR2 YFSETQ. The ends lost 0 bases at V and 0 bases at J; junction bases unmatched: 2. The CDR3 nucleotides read TGCGCCAGCAGCTTGGGGACAGGGTCCTCCTACGAGCAGTACTTC. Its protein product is CASSLGTGSSYEQYF.

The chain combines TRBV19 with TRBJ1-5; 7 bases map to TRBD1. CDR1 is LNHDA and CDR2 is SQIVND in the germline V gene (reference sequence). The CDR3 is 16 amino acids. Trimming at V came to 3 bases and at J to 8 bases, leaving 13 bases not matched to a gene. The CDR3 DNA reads TGTGCCAGTAGTATCGGACGGGGGACAGACTGGGAGCCCCAGCATTTT. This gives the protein CASSIGRGTDWEPQHF.

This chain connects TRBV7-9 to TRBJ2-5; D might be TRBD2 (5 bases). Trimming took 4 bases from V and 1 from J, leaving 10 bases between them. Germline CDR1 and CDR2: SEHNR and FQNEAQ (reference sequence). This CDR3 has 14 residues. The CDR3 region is CASSSLAGQETQYF. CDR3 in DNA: TGTGCCAGCAGCTCGCTGGCGGGCCAAGAGACCCAGTACTTC.